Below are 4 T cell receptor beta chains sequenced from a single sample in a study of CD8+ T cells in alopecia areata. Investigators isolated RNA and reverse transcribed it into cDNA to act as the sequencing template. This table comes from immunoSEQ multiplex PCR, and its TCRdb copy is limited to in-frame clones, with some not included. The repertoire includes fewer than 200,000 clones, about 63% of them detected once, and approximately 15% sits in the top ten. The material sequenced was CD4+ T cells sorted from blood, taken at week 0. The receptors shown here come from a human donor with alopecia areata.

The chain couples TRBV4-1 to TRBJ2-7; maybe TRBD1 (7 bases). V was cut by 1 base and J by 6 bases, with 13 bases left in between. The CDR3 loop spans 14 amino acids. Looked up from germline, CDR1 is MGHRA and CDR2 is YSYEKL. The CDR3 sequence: CASSQGHRGGEQYF. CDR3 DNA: TGCGCCAGCAGCCAAGGGCACAGGGGAGGCGAGCAGTACTTC.

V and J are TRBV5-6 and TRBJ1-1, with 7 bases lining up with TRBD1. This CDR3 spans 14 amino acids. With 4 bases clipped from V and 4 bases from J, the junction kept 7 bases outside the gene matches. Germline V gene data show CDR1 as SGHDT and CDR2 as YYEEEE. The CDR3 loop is CASSGRGRGTEAFF. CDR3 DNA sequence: TGTGCCAGCAGCGGGAGGGGGCGAGGCACTGAAGCTTTCTTT. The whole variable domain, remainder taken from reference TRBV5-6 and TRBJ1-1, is DAGVTQSPTHLIKTRGQQVTLRCSPKSGHDTVSWYQQALGQGPQFIFQYYEEEERQRGNFPDRFSGHQFPNYSSELNVNALLLGDSALYLCASSGRGRGTEAFFGQGTRLTVV.

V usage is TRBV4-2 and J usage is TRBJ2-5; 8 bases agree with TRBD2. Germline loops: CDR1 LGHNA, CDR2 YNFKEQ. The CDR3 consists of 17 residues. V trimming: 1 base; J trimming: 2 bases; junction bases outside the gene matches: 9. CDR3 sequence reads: CASSQAPSGGPQETQYF. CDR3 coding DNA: TGTGCCAGCAGCCAAGCTCCCAGCGGGGGACCTCAAGAGACCCAGTACTTC.

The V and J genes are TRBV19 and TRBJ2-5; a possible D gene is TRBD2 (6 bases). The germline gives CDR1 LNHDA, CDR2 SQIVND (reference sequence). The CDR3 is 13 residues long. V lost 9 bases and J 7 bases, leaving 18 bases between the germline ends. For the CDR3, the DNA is TGTGCCAGCTCGGGACGTCGAGCGGGGACCCAGTACTTC. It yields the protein CASSGRRAGTQYF. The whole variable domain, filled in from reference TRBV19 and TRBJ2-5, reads DGGITQSPKYLFRKEGQNVTLSCEQNLNHDAMYWYRQDPGQGLRLIYYSQIVNDFQKGDIAEGYSVSREKKESFPLTVTSAQKNPTAFYLCASSGRRAGTQYFGPGTRLLVL.